This T cell receptor beta chain was captured in a study of identical twins. The study's findings and limits: Beta out-of-frame sequences showed weaker excess sharing between twins. Cord blood beta clonotypes that were abundant carried fewer insertions, and memory repertoires showed no such trend. In zero-insertion analyses, partial confounding could arise from invariant MAIT and iNKT cells.

A template switching step contributed a universal primer site, while unique molecular identifiers were present in the cDNA. TCRdb independently ran MiXCR on the 5' RACE reads; one entry per CDR3 protein. Seen here are 690,000 or so distinct CDR3 sequences, about 9.4% observed once, and the top ten hold approximately 0.94%. Germline-derived CDR1 and CDR2 are SGHRS and YFSETQ. CDR3 size: 16 residues. About this clonotype itself: The antigen remains undetermined. The junction shows a germline mismatch at one end, possibly a read error.

These same data were also listed under a study on yellow fever vaccine responses in identical twins.

The rearrangement joins TRBV5-1 to TRBJ2-3, with 10 bases matching TRBD2. The receptor was isolated from a young woman in good health. The sequencing sample was made of PBMCs. The CDR3 DNA reads as TGCGCCGGCAGCCTCCCCGGGACTAGCGGCACAGATACGCAGTATTTT. Protein sequence: CAGSLPGTSGTDTQYF.